This T cell receptor beta chain was recorded in a study of CXCR3-negative and CXCR3-positive naive CD8 T cells. Study overall: Each library held about 1.5 +/- 0.3 million TRB reads, approximately 130 million in total. Overall study results and limits: Fresh PBMCs were used in most assays, and CXCR3 expression partially decreased after cryopreservation. TRB CDR3s of CXCR3-positive naive cells were more hydrophobic than those of CXCR3-negative naive cells. Diversity in memory CD8+ cells fell much lower than the comparably high levels seen in both naive subsets. For naive cells, CXCR3-negative and CXCR3-positive subsets had similar TRBV-TRBJ usage; for memory cells, usage differed.

Of note for this clonotype: What it recognizes is unknown.

Germline V CDR1 and CDR2: LNHNV, YYDKDF (reference sequence). The CDR3 contains 13 residues. 5' RACE with UMI labels generated the TRB cDNA libraries. Each CDR3 protein gets one entry in TCRdb, which reprocessed the 5' RACE reads and gives no DNA. The sample has 50,000 to 65,000 distinct CDR3 sequences. The chain is built from TRBV15 and TRBJ2-1; the D call from TCRdb, TRBD2, cannot be confirmed without DNA. This TCR was sampled from a human donor in good health. Some clones in this sample may be carry-over from other donors' samples. The sequenced sample was naive CXCR3+ CD8+ T cells from blood. Specified subset: CD45RO-CCR7+CD27+CD95- naive CD8+ T cells expressing CXCR3 (TNR3+). The chain's CDR3 is CATSRPPSPEQFF.